This T cell receptor beta chain was retrieved from a study of blood T cells in healthy people across ages. Study background: About one barcoded beta molecule per two T cells was captured by template switching.

The germline V gene has CDR1 SGHNT and CDR2 YENEEA. The V gene lost 3 bases and the J gene lost 7 bases, with 16 bases spanning the gap. The length of the CDR3 is 14 residues. The donors, all healthy, were Caucasians living in Russia, aged about 6 to 90. Worth noting for this clonotype: A read error is possible here, since a much larger clone lies one base away.

A J-beta primer mix and a sample-barcoded 5' primer were used in a second PCR of about 7 to 12 cycles. One entry per CDR3 protein results from TCRdb running MiXCR on the 5' RACE reads. The table lists hundreds of thousands of distinct CDR3 sequences, about 51% of them singletons. This TCR came from a woman over 75 in good health. Sequenced: blood. The V and J genes are TRBV11-3 and TRBJ2-7, with D possibly TRBD1 on 5 matching bases. The DNA of the CDR3 is TGTGCCAGCAGCTTTTCCCAGGGTGCCAATGAGCAGTACTTC. It yields the protein CASSFSQGANEQYF.